The 19 T cell receptor beta chains below come from one sample, sequenced in a study of shared clonotypes between healthy human individuals. The assay was immunoSEQ multiplex PCR, and TCRdb's table has in-frame clones only and misses some. Among about 2.4 million clones, approximately 93% were seen once, and the ten largest hold about 0.34%. Source material: naive CD4+ T cells from PBMCs. Subset specified: CD45RA+ positively selected. Receptor source: a man between 18 and 35 years old in good health. Some clones in this sample may be carry-over from other donors' samples.

The rearrangement uses TRBV7-9 and TRBJ1-4; D is perhaps TRBD1 (6 bases). CDR3 length: 17 residues. Per germline, CDR1 SEHNR and CDR2 FQNEAQ (reference sequence). Between the trimmed V and J ends, which lost 5 bases and 1 base, there was a span of 17 bases. CDR3 loop: CASSQSDRLRTNEKLFF. For the CDR3, the DNA is TGTGCCAGCAGCCAATCAGACAGGTTAAGAACTAATGAAAAACTGTTTTTT.

The chain has TRBV19 and TRBJ1-1; D not certain. Trimming shortened V by 3 bases and J by 2 bases, and 7 bases separated the two germline ends. The CDR3 extends over 13 amino acids. In germline, CDR1 is LNHDA, CDR2 SQIVND (reference sequence). CDR3 DNA: TGTGCCAGTAGTATTCACGAAAACACTGAAGCTTTCTTT. This encodes CASSIHENTEAFF.

V usage is TRBV19 and J usage is TRBJ1-2, with 12 bases aligning to TRBD1. The CDR3 is 17 residues long. V was pared by 6 bases and J by 5 bases, with 13 bases of the junction left unmatched. Germline V lookup: CDR1 LNHDA, CDR2 SQIVND (reference sequence). CDR3: CASSKGTGGRFEYGYTF. In DNA, the CDR3 is TGTGCCAGTAGCAAGGGGACAGGGGGCCGATTTGAGTATGGCTACACCTTC.

The V gene is TRBV6-1, the J gene TRBJ2-2, with a weak D call TRBD1 (5 bases). Per the germline V gene, CDR1 is MNHNS and CDR2 is SASEGT. This CDR3 has 14 amino acids. V was pared by 5 bases and J by 5 bases, with 12 bases between. The CDR3 spells CASSSPHRTGELFF. CDR3 DNA: TGTGCCAGCAGTTCCCCCCACAGGACCGGGGAGCTGTTTTTT.

The V call is TRBV7-3, the J call TRBJ1-1; D is undetermined. This CDR3 region has 14 residues. Germline lookup yields CDR1 SGHTA and CDR2 FQGTGA. Trimming removed 3 bases at V and 5 bases at J, with 13 bases between. CDR3 coding DNA: TGTGCCAGCAGCTTGACTGGGGTTGATACTGAAGCTTTCTTT. This sequence encodes CASSLTGVDTEAFF.

The chain links TRBV29-1 to TRBJ1-4, with D unclear. Trimming shortened V by 6 bases and J by 8 bases, and 16 bases separated the two germline ends. The V gene's germline CDR1 is SQVTM and CDR2 ANQGSEA. This CDR3 is 13 amino acids long. CDR3 nucleotide sequence: TGCAGCGTCGACTCGGACCACGGGGAAAAACTGTTTTTT. It translates to CSVDSDHGEKLFF. The whole variable domain, filled in from reference TRBV29-1 and TRBJ1-4, reads SAVISQKPSRDICQRGTSLTIQCQVDSQVTMMFWYRQQPGQSLTLIATANQGSEATYESGFVIDKFPISRPNLTFSTLTVSNMSPEDSSIYLCSVDSDHGEKLFFGSGTQLSVL.

V is TRBV11-2 and J is TRBJ2-1; D unclear. CDR1 and CDR2 from the germline V gene are SGHAT and FQNNGV. The CDR3 totals 15 residues. V lost 5 bases and J lost 9, with 20 bases in between. The CDR3 bases are TGTGCCAGCAGCCCGACGGGCAAGGATGGCGGTGAGCAGTTCTTC. It codes for CASSPTGKDGGEQFF.

The V and J genes are TRBV29-1 and TRBJ2-2; D is ambiguous. The V gene's germline CDR1 is SQVTM and CDR2 ANQGSEA. Deletions cut 3 bases from V and 6 bases from J, with 17 bases between. CDR3 size: 15 residues. CDR3 in amino acids: CSVEFHNPGSGELFF. In DNA, the CDR3 is TGCAGCGTTGAGTTTCACAACCCTGGGTCCGGGGAGCTGTTTTTT.

As regards this clone: A junction end diverges from the germline sequence, so it may reflect a read error. The rearrangement uses TRBV27 and TRBJ2-4, with D unclear. The germline gives CDR1 MNHEY, CDR2 SMNVEV (reference sequence). The CDR3 is 16 amino acids. This chain's CDR3 is CASSLSSARAKSIQYF. CDR3 nucleotide sequence: TGTGCCAGCAGTTTATCCAGCGCGAGAGCCAAAAGCATTCAGTACTTC.

The V gene is TRBV5-1, the J gene TRBJ1-3, with no clear D. V lost 4 bases and J lost 4, with 12 bases in between. CDR1 is SGHRS and CDR2 is YFSETQ in the germline V gene. The CDR3 is 14 amino acids. CDR3 amino acids: CASSIGGVGNTIYF. The DNA of the CDR3 is TGCGCCAGCAGCATAGGTGGAGTAGGAAACACCATATATTTT. The entire variable domain, with the rest obtained from reference TRBV5-1 and TRBJ1-3, is as follows: KAGVTQTPRYLIKTRGQQVTLSCSPISGHRSVSWYQQTPGQGLQFLFEYFSETQRNKGNFPGRFSGRQFSNSRSEMNVSTLELGDSALYLCASSIGGVGNTIYFGEGSWLTVV.

The rearrangement joins TRBV30 to TRBJ1-6, with a possible D match to TRBD1 (5 bases). Germline V gene data show CDR1 as GTSNPN and CDR2 as SVGIG (reference sequence). This CDR3 comprises 13 residues. Trimming removed 4 bases at V and 7 bases at J, with 11 bases between. The CDR3 coding sequence is TGTGCCTGGAAAGGGACGGTCAATTCACCCCTCCACTTT. Translation gives CAWKGTVNSPLHF.

J is TRBJ2-7 and V is TRBV19, with D tentatively TRBD1 or TRBD2 (5 bases each). The CDR3 spans 16 residues. V gave up 4 bases and J gave up 3 bases, with 19 bases separating them. CDR1 and CDR2 (germline): LNHDA, SQIVND (reference sequence). DNA of the CDR3: TGTGCCAGTAGTAGCACGGGACGGATCCAGGGCTACGAGCAGTACTTC. Translated, it gives CASSSTGRIQGYEQYF.

Notes on this clone: This same CDR3 is encoded by further DNA sequences in the sample. This CDR3 reads CASSLGTSGYNEQFF. The DNA of the CDR3 is TGTGCCAGCAGCTTAGGGACTAGCGGCTACAATGAGCAGTTCTTC. The J gene is TRBJ2-1, the V gene TRBV7-9; 10 bases fit TRBD2. The CDR3 has 15 residues. The ends lost 1 base at V and 3 bases at J; junction bases unmatched: 0. Germline loops: CDR1 SEHNR, CDR2 FQNEAQ (reference sequence).

This sequence joins TRBV28 and TRBJ2-2; the D gene is possibly TRBD2 (7 bases). CDR1 is MDHEN, CDR2 SYDVKM, per germline. The V end lost 8 bases, the J end lost 4 bases, and 17 bases lay between the germline ends. CDR3 length: 15 amino acids. The CDR3 coding sequence is TGTGCCAGCTCTCTCCCTAGGGGGGGCACCGGGGAGCTGTTTTTT. It codes for CASSLPRGGTGELFF.

This sequence joins TRBV9 and TRBJ2-1; 9 nucleotides match TRBD1. Germline lookup yields CDR1 SGDLS and CDR2 YYNGEE. The CDR3 sequence is 16 residues long. V gave up 3 bases and J gave up 8 bases; unmatched junction bases: 12. CDR3 DNA sequence: TGTGCCAGCAGCGGCGGGATCCGGGACAGGGTTCATGAGCAGTTCTTC. Translating gives CASSGGIRDRVHEQFF.

This clone has a single count. The V gene is TRBV28, the J gene TRBJ1-3; D is possibly TRBD1 (5 bases). The V end was cut by 6 bases, the J end by 0 bases, with 21 bases between. Germline CDR1 and CDR2: MDHEN and SYDVKM. The CDR3 totals 18 residues. DNA of the CDR3: TGTGCCAGCAGCATTCCACGGGGGAAGGGGATCTCTGGAAACACCATATATTTT. Its protein product is CASSIPRGKGISGNTIYF.

This clone was seen more than once but under ten times. The V call is TRBV29-1, the J call TRBJ1-1, with unresolved D. Germline V lookup: CDR1 SQVTM, CDR2 ANQGSEA. The CDR3 sequence is 13 residues long. The V gene lost 3 bases and the J gene lost 3 bases, with 11 bases spanning the gap. CDR3 loop: CSVEVGIHTEAFF. CDR3 nucleotides: TGCAGCGTTGAGGTGGGGATACACACTGAAGCTTTCTTT. The whole variable domain, remainder taken from reference TRBV29-1 and TRBJ1-1, is SAVISQKPSRDICQRGTSLTIQCQVDSQVTMMFWYRQQPGQSLTLIATANQGSEATYESGFVIDKFPISRPNLTFSTLTVSNMSPEDSSIYLCSVEVGIHTEAFFGQGTRLTVV.

In its sample, this clone was seen a few times. The CDR3 region has the DNA TGCAGTGTCGTGAACACTGAAGCTTTCTTT. Its translation is CSVVNTEAFF. The chain recombines TRBV20-1 with TRBJ1-1, with D unclear. The CDR3 sequence is 10 residues long. The germline CDR1 and CDR2 sequences are DFQATT and SNEGSKA (reference sequence). The ends were cut back, 7 bases at V and 0 bases at J, with 3 bases in the middle.

For this clone: The junction departs from the called germline gene at one end, perhaps through a read error. This sequence joins TRBV9 and TRBJ2-3, with 9 nucleotides matching TRBD2. Per germline, CDR1 SGDLS and CDR2 YYNGEE. The CDR3 is 16 amino acids. The DNA of the CDR3 is TGTGCCAGCAGCCCAGGACTAGCGCCGTTTACAGATGCGCAGTATTTT. Protein sequence: CASSPGLAPFTDAQYF.